The 31 T cell receptor beta chains presented below share a single source sample, sequenced in a study of blood T cell repertoires in COVID-19. Using immunoSEQ multiplex PCR, the repertoire was profiled, and TCRdb retains in-frame clones only, with some absent. The table has 72,000 or so clones, 81% seen once. The sequenced sample consisted of peripheral blood. These receptors all stem from a human donor in a cohort sampled during active COVID-19.

This clone has a single count. The V call is TRBV7-9, the J call TRBJ1-4, with TRBD1 as a possible D gene (5 bases). CDR3 size: 16 residues. V was pared by 0 bases and J by 5 bases, with 13 bases between. Germline lookup yields CDR1 SEHNR and CDR2 FQNEAQ (reference sequence). CDR3 DNA: TGTGCCAGCAGCTTAGCCCCAGGTGGGGGGAATGAAAAACTGTTTTTT. As protein: CASSLAPGGGNEKLFF.

The chain recombines TRBV3-1 (or the pseudogene TRBV3-2) with TRBJ2-1; 10 bases are a match to TRBD2. The germline CDR1 and CDR2 sequences are LGHDT and YNNKEL (reference sequence). The CDR3 is 14 residues long. V trimming: 4 bases; J trimming: 10 bases; junction bases outside the gene matches: 7. Written as DNA, the CDR3 is TGTGCCAGCAGCCGGAGCGGGGGGGCGAGGGAGCAGTTCTTC. It codes for CASSRSGGAREQFF.

V is TRBV11-2 and J is TRBJ1-2, with D uncertain. CDR1 SGHAT and CDR2 FQNNGV come from the germline V gene. The CDR3 loop spans 11 amino acids. Trimming removed 5 bases at V and 6 bases at J, with 7 bases between. CDR3 region: CASSHEDGYTF. Written as DNA, the CDR3 is TGTGCCAGCAGCCACGAGGATGGCTACACCTTC.

This clone was seen once. The chain employs TRBV18 and TRBJ2-6; D gene uncertain. The germline V gene has CDR1 KGHSH and CDR2 LQKENI. This CDR3 is 15 amino acids long. The V gene lost 2 bases and the J gene lost 1 base, with 6 bases spanning the gap. CDR3 sequence: CASSPDISGANVLTF. CDR3 bases: TGTGCCAGCTCACCAGACATTTCTGGGGCCAACGTCCTGACTTTC.

The rearrangement links TRBV30 to TRBJ2-7; the D is unclear. V dropped 0 bases and J dropped 0 bases, with 6 bases sitting between them. Germline loops: CDR1 GTSNPN, CDR2 SVGIG (reference sequence). The CDR3 totals 13 residues. CDR3 protein: CAWSVAISYEQYF. The CDR3 coding sequence is TGTGCCTGGAGTGTGGCCATCTCCTACGAGCAGTACTTC.

This clone was counted a single time. V is TRBV18 and J is TRBJ1-1, with 7 bases matching TRBD1. Looked up from germline, CDR1 is KGHSH and CDR2 is LQKENI. This CDR3 is built from 17 residues. Trimming removed 0 bases from V and 1 base from J; junction bases left unmatched: 8. For the CDR3, the DNA is TGTGCCAGCTCACCACCGACGACAGGGACTTCGAACACTGAAGCTTTCTTT. This encodes CASSPPTTGTSNTEAFF.

This clone was counted only a few times. V usage is TRBV6-2 or TRBV6-3 and J usage is TRBJ2-7, with 11 bases that match TRBD2. Germline V gene sequence: CDR1 MNHEY, CDR2 SVGEGT. The CDR3 extends over 15 amino acids. With 4 bases clipped from V and 7 bases from J, the junction kept 9 bases outside the gene matches. Written as DNA, the CDR3 is TGTGCCAGCAGTTCGACTAGCGGGGCTTACTTAGAGCAGTACTTC. This sequence encodes CASSSTSGAYLEQYF.

V and J are TRBV6-5 and TRBJ1-1; D gene unclear. Between the trimmed V and J ends, which lost 7 bases and 7 bases, there was a span of 13 bases. Germline V gives CDR1 MNHEY, CDR2 SVGAGI. CDR3 length equals 12 residues. The CDR3 spells CASNPPAGEAFF. DNA of the CDR3: TGTGCCAGCAACCCCCCGGCAGGTGAAGCTTTCTTT.

This chain links TRBV21-1 with TRBJ2-3; the table's D gene call, TRBD2, was not cross checked with the DNA. TRBV21-1 is a recognized pseudogene. This CDR3 has 16 residues. The CDR3 sequence: CASSNGGNRGTDTQYF. The DNA for the CDR3 is TGTGCCAGCAGCAACGGAGGCAATCGGGGCACAGATACGCAGTATTTT.

This clone occurred once. This rearrangement joins TRBV3-1 (or the pseudogene TRBV3-2) to TRBJ2-1; D call uncertain. CDR3 length equals 13 residues. V was shortened by 4 bases and J by 5 bases, with 9 bases between the two germline ends. Germline CDR1 is LGHDT and CDR2 is YNNKEL (reference sequence). The CDR3 DNA follows: TGTGCCAGCAGCCTCGACACCCACAATGAGCAGTTCTTC. Translating gives CASSLDTHNEQFF.

The gene calls are TRBV27 and TRBJ2-1; the match to TRBD2 covers 7 bases. The CDR3 runs 11 residues. The V gene end was trimmed by 10 bases and the J gene end by 6 bases; junction bases not matched to a gene: 3. Per the germline V gene, CDR1 is MNHEY and CDR2 is SMNVEV (reference sequence). CDR3: CATSSGNEQFF. The CDR3 coding sequence is TGTGCCACCTCTAGCGGCAATGAGCAGTTCTTC.

The rearrangement joins TRBV11-3 to TRBJ2-1, with a tentative D call TRBD1 (6 bases). Germline assignment: CDR1 SGHNT and CDR2 YENEEA. Trimming took off 5 bases at V and 8 bases at J, with 13 bases between the two ends. The CDR3 contains 13 residues. CDR3 bases: TGTGCCAGCAGCCCGTTCAGGGGCCATGAGCAGTTCTTC. Residues: CASSPFRGHEQFF.

The chain links TRBV7-9 to TRBJ2-3; weak D call: TRBD2 (5 bases). Trimming shortened V by 10 bases and J by 10 bases, and 18 bases separated the two germline ends. The CDR3 runs to 12 residues. The V gene's germline CDR1 is SEHNR and CDR2 FQNEAQ (reference sequence). The CDR3 here is CATQSDRDPQYF. The DNA for the CDR3 is TGTGCCACGCAGTCCGACCGGGATCCGCAGTATTTT.

The chain couples TRBV28 to TRBJ2-1; 12 nucleotides line up with TRBD1. CDR3 length equals 16 residues. Looked up from germline, CDR1 is MDHEN and CDR2 is SYDVKM. The V gene end was trimmed by 2 bases and the J gene end by 7 bases; junction bases not matched to a gene: 6. In DNA form, the CDR3 reads TGTGCCAGCAGTTTAGGGGGGACAGGGGGCTATAATGAGCAGTTCTTC. Translation: CASSLGGTGGYNEQFF.

This chain uses TRBV2 with TRBJ1-2, with D perhaps matching TRBD1 (6 bases). V lost 6 bases and J 8 bases, leaving 28 bases between the germline ends. The V gene's germline CDR1 is SNHLY and CDR2 FYNNEI. The CDR3 totals 17 residues. CDR3 DNA: TGTGCCAGCAGCACCATCCCGGCGGGGGCAGGCCTCGACGGCTACACCTTC. This encodes CASSTIPAGAGLDGYTF.

The rearrangement joins TRBV29-1 to TRBJ2-7; TRBD2 aligns across 8 bases. This CDR3 comprises 13 residues. V trimming: 7 bases; J trimming: 0 bases; junction bases outside the gene matches: 5. Germline CDR1 SQVTM, CDR2 ANQGSEA. In DNA form, the CDR3 reads TGCAGCGCCGGGGGGGGTAGCTCCTACGAGCAGTACTTC. Protein product: CSAGGGSSYEQYF.

Remarks on this clone: Other nucleotide sequences in the sample specify the same CDR3. The chain combines TRBV7-8 with TRBJ2-7; 7 positions match TRBD2. This CDR3 contains 15 residues. Germline V lookup: CDR1 SGHVS, CDR2 FQNEAQ. V was clipped by 4 bases and J by 4 bases; unmatched bases: 10. The CDR3: CASSSRRLAGYEQYF. CDR3 in DNA: TGTGCCAGCAGCTCCCGCAGACTAGCCGGGTACGAGCAGTACTTC. Variable domain in full (rest from reference TRBV7-8 and TRBJ2-7): GAGVSQSPRYKVAKRGQDVALRCDPISGHVSLFWYQQALGQGPEFLTYFQNEAQLDKSGLPSDRFFAERPEGSVSTLKIQRTQQEDSAVYLCASSSRRLAGYEQYFGPGTRLTVT.

This clone was counted between two and nine times. This chain joins TRBV25-1 and TRBJ1-1, with 7 nucleotides matching TRBD1. The CDR3 is 18 amino acids. V dropped 4 bases and J dropped 0; count of bases not matched to a gene: 14. From germline, CDR1 is MGHDK and CDR2 SYGVNS. CDR3 bases: TGTGCCAGCAGTGGATCCGGGAGGGGGCGCGGATTGAACACTGAAGCTTTCTTT. It yields the protein CASSGSGRGRGLNTEAFF.

The chain links TRBV5-1 to TRBJ2-7, with TRBD1 identical over 10 bases. Trimming at V came to 3 bases and at J to 7 bases, leaving 10 bases not matched to a gene. Germline CDR1 SGHRS, CDR2 YFSETQ. The CDR3 runs to 15 residues. The CDR3 sequence is CASSSGGTGAREQYF. In nucleotides, the CDR3 is TGCGCCAGCAGCTCGGGGGGGACAGGGGCGCGGGAGCAGTACTTC.

The genes are TRBV19 and TRBJ2-7; maybe TRBD2 (9 bases). Germline V lookup: CDR1 LNHDA, CDR2 SQIVND (reference sequence). Trimming removed 6 bases from V and 8 bases from J, with 35 bases in between. CDR3 length equals 19 residues. For the CDR3, the DNA is TGTGCCAGTAGCACAGGGGGGGGACTAGCCAAAGTCGGGTTTATCAAGCAGTACTTC. Residues: CASSTGGGLAKVGFIKQYF.

This sequence joins TRBV5-6 and TRBJ2-7, with 11 bases fitting TRBD2. The CDR3 totals 16 residues. Germline trimming cut 3 bases from V and 1 base from J; bases unmatched to any gene: 6. The germline CDR1 and CDR2 sequences are SGHDT and YYEEEE. DNA for the CDR3: TGTGCCAGCAGCTACCTAGCGGGAGGAATGTCCTACGAGCAGTACTTC. As protein: CASSYLAGGMSYEQYF.

The chain links TRBV7-9 to TRBJ2-2; 10 bases are a match to TRBD1. The CDR3 length is 18 residues. After removal of 0 bases from V and 2 bases from J, the junction contained 6 bases not matched to a gene. The germline gives CDR1 SEHNR, CDR2 FQNEAQ (reference sequence). CDR3 bases: TGTGCCAGCAGCTTAGCGCACGGGACAGGGGTCAACACCGGGGAGCTGTTTTTT. It codes for CASSLAHGTGVNTGELFF.

The chain joins TRBV6-5 to TRBJ2-7; tentative D call: TRBD2 (5 bases). V lost 8 bases to trimming and J lost 7 bases, with 15 bases between them. The CDR3 totals 12 residues. Per the germline V gene, CDR1 is MNHEY and CDR2 is SVGAGI. CDR3 nucleotides: TGTGCCAGCTGGTACGAGGGATGGGAGCAGTACTTC. Its protein product is CASWYEGWEQYF.

V and J are TRBV2 and TRBJ2-7, with TRBD1 matching 7 bases. Germline V gives CDR1 SNHLY, CDR2 FYNNEI. The CDR3 has 18 residues. V was pared by 4 bases and J by 2 bases, with 17 bases of the junction left unmatched. CDR3 region: CASSGELSNRGNTYEQYF. Written as DNA, the CDR3 is TGTGCCAGCAGTGGTGAACTATCTAACAGGGGCAACACCTACGAGCAGTACTTC.

Details on this clone: Its ends do not fully match the called genes, so a read error is possible. V gene TRBV6-6 combines with J gene TRBJ2-7; a possible D gene is TRBD2 (6 bases). CDR3 length: 11 amino acids. Germline CDR1 MNHNY, CDR2 SVGAGI (reference sequence). The CDR3 loop reads CASSSGEAPSF. The CDR3 DNA is TGTGCCAGCAGTTCCGGGGAGGCCCCTAGCTTC.

The genes are TRBV28 and TRBJ2-1; 8 bases match TRBD2. CDR1 and CDR2 (germline): MDHEN, SYDVKM. V shed 2 bases, J shed 9 bases, and the junction held 6 bases outside the gene matches. CDR3 length: 14 amino acids. The CDR3 coding sequence is TGTGCCAGCAGTTTAAGGGGACTAGTGTTTGAGCAGTTCTTC. Encoded protein: CASSLRGLVFEQFF. The full variable domain, in which reference TRBV28 and TRBJ2-1 provide the parts outside the CDR3, is DVKVTQSSRYLVKRTGEKVFLECVQDMDHENMFWYRQDPGLGLRLIYFSYDVKMKEKGDIPEGYSVSREKKERFSLILESASTNQTSMYLCASSLRGLVFEQFFGPGTRLTVL.

There are a few counts of this clone. This rearrangement joins TRBV6-2 or TRBV6-3 to TRBJ1-6; weak D call: TRBD1 (5 bases). Between the trimmed V and J ends, which lost 6 bases and 7 bases, there was a span of 10 bases. The CDR3 is 13 amino acids. The germline V gene has CDR1 MNHEY and CDR2 SVGEGT. CDR3 sequence reads: CASSLTENSPLHF. The CDR3 DNA reads TGTGCCAGCAGCCTGACAGAAAATTCACCCCTCCACTTT.

The chain recombines TRBV19 with TRBJ1-1; D unresolved. Per the germline V gene, CDR1 is LNHDA and CDR2 is SQIVND (reference sequence). Trimming took 8 bases from V and 0 from J, leaving 10 bases between them. This CDR3 has 13 amino acids. This CDR3 is CASSRGLNTEAFF. The CDR3 DNA is TGTGCCAGTTCGCGAGGTTTGAACACTGAAGCTTTCTTT.

The V gene is TRBV9, the J gene TRBJ1-4, with 9 bases lining up with TRBD1. J gave up 4 bases and V 4 bases, and 8 bases lay outside the gene matches. Germline assignment: CDR1 SGDLS and CDR2 YYNGEE. This CDR3 contains 16 residues. The CDR3 DNA follows: TGTGCCAGCAGCCCCGGGACAGGGTCCGATAATGAAAAACTGTTTTTT. The encoded protein is CASSPGTGSDNEKLFF.

As concerns this clone: The same CDR3 can be traced to other DNA sequences in this sample. This chain connects TRBV20-1 to TRBJ2-1; D gene ambiguous. Per germline, CDR1 DFQATT and CDR2 SNEGSKA (reference sequence). V was cut by 2 bases and J by 4 bases, with 3 bases left in between. There are 11 residues in the CDR3. The chain's CDR3 is CSARQYNEQFF. The CDR3 nucleotides read TGCAGTGCTAGACAATACAATGAGCAGTTCTTC.

The V call is TRBV6-5, the J call TRBJ2-7; D is perhaps TRBD2 (6 bases). Between the trimmed V and J ends, which lost 8 bases and 6 bases, there was a span of 11 bases. Germline CDR1 reads MNHEY; CDR2 reads SVGAGI. CDR3 length: 11 amino acids. CDR3 sequence: CASGTGVEQYF. The CDR3 region has the DNA TGTGCCAGCGGAACGGGAGTCGAGCAGTACTTC.